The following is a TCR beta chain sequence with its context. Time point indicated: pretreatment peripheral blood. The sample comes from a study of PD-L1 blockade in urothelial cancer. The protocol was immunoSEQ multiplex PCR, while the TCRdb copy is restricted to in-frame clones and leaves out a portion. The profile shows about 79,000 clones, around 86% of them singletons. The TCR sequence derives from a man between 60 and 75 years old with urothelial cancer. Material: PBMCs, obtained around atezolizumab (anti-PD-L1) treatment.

The CDR3 reads CASSRPGQGPNVLTF. In nucleotides, the CDR3 is TGTGCCAGCAGTCGTCCGGGACAGGGGCCTAACGTCCTGACTTTC. The chain links TRBV5-4 to TRBJ2-6; 10 nucleotides match TRBD1. Germline V gene data show CDR1 as SGHNT and CDR2 as YYREEE (reference sequence). With V trimmed by 5 bases and J by 10 bases, 9 bases remained unmatched. This CDR3 is built from 15 residues.